The clone carrying this T cell receptor (beta chain) was seen repeatedly, ten times or more. No antigen is known for it. The junction differs from germline at one of its ends, possibly a read error. TCRbeta library construction was performed incorporating unique molecular identifiers. TCRdb re-called the PCR reads with MiXCR, one entry per CDR3 protein. The sample shows fewer than 150,000 distinct CDR3 sequences, around 23% of them seen only once. This sample is part of a study of T-cell reconstitution after alpha-beta-depleted transplantation in children. Findings of the study overall: Reported findings indicate that, about two months after transplant, alpha-beta T cells came from several hundred expanded clones, which were derived from non-depleted graft cells. Most T-cell counts and diversity one year after the transplant came from T cells that were newly produced. Some patients' high day-60 TCRbeta diversity was attributed to recipient cells surviving conditioning.

The CDR3 runs to 10 residues. The sample in question was PBMCs, mostly from graft donor cells, obtained 180 days after TCRalphabeta/CD19-depleted stem cell transplant. The chain carries TRBV12-3 or TRBV12-4 and TRBJ1-1; D is ambiguous. The receptor was isolated from a male patient aged 2 to 10 who had a stem cell transplant for chronic granulomatous disease, so the T cells may come from the graft donor. CDR3 loop: CASSLKRHHF. The CDR3 nucleotides read TGTGCCAGCAGTTTAAAGCGACACCACTTT.